This T cell receptor (beta chain) came from a study of blood T cell repertoires in COVID-19 (dated by TCRdb to the early 2020s). Context from the whole study: The collaborator samples originated in the United States, Italy and Spain and spanned the acute and convalescent phases of COVID-19. The material from the prospective study consisted of cDNA or gDNA derived from T cells, B-cell-depleted T cells, or PBMCs. The dataset comprised deeply sampled blood TCRbeta repertoires from subjects exposed to, actively infected with, or recovered from COVID-19. The repertoires were released in a freely available public database intended as a resource for research on the immune response to SARS-CoV-2. Samples came from the ongoing ImmuneRACE study (first 160 participants) plus 1,254 subjects from 6 global collaborators. A de-identified subject ID, COVID-19 status, age in years and sex were almost always included in the sample metadata. Where available, HLA class I and class II types were obtained from metadata supplied by the sample provider rather than from assay-based typing.

Whole blood was collected in K2EDTA tubes by collaborating institutions according to the institutions' own protocols. For TCRbeta analysis, collaborators shipped samples in one of three forms: frozen whole blood, isolated PBMCs, or DNA extracted from either of those sample types. The full study reports these points: How much clinical and demographic metadata was included differed by source and by participant, and the metadata was provided uncurated.

TCRbeta CDR3 regions were amplified from genomic DNA by means of the immunoSEQ Assay, a bias-controlled multiplex PCR. The source study handled its data this way. Within the assay, amplification of reference gene primers was used to estimate how many nucleated cells each sample contained. Sequence reads were collapsed and filtered to measure the absolute abundance of every unique TCRbeta CDR3 rearrangement. For each sample, productive Simpson clonality was calculated by taking the square root of Simpson's diversity index across productive rearrangements. Held by TCRdb, this immuneACCESS table contains in-frame sequences only and omits some clones. Under half of the omission traces to an unresolved V gene where checked; the cause of the rest is unknown. V and J calls and clone size are as listed in that table; D and trimming were resolved from the DNA. This sample has 120,000 or so clones in its table, and around 80% of those were observed once. Together, the top ten hold 2.5% to 3% of the sample.

V is pruned by 5 bases and J by 3 bases, leaving 4 bases of the junction without a gene match. Reading from cysteine to phenylalanine, the CDR3 counts 16 amino acids. The read is trimmed to its CDR3 DNA, 48 bases read in frame from base 1. CDR1 and CDR2 (SGHVS, FNYEAQ) derive from the germline V gene. Notes on this clone: Its antigen target is currently unknown. No quality values exist for individual bases; no much larger clone is one base distant.

Input material: peripheral blood. The sequence derives from a man aged 45-65 years with acute or convalescent COVID-19. The chain is assembled from TRBV7-6 and TRBJ2-3, and TRBD2 aligns with 14 junction nucleotides. Here is the DNA: TGTGCCAGCAGCGCGACTAGCGGGAGGGCAACAGATACGCAGTATTTT. This translates into CASSATSGRATDTQYF.